These 16 T cell receptor beta chains were sequenced from one sample in a study of T cell responses to AZD1222 COVID-19 vaccine. Measured with immunoSEQ multiplex PCR; TCRdb has only the in-frame clones, and not every one. The sample includes more than 150,000 clones, approximately 94% of them seen just once. This sample comprised peripheral blood, obtained 28 days after the second AZD1222 dose. These receptor sequences come from an adult who received the AZD1222 COVID-19 vaccine.

This rearrangement joins TRBV6-1 to TRBJ2-7; D call uncertain. The germline CDR1 and CDR2 sequences are MNHNS and SASEGT. The CDR3 consists of 15 residues. Trimming left V 1 base short and J 0 bases short, with 10 bases between. CDR3 region: CASSEVGGSSYEQYF. As DNA, the CDR3 is TGTGCCAGCAGTGAAGTCGGTGGCAGCTCCTACGAGCAGTACTTC.

The V and J genes are TRBV5-5 and TRBJ2-3; TRBD2 matches at 12 bases. Germline assignment: CDR1 SGHKS and CDR2 YYEKEE (reference sequence). The CDR3 is 16 residues long. V shed 3 bases and J 5 bases; nucleotides not matched to a gene: 7. CDR3 in amino acids: CASSYPLLAGGDTQYF. CDR3 bases: TGTGCCAGCAGCTATCCATTACTAGCGGGGGGAGATACGCAGTATTTT.

The chain links TRBV4-1 to TRBJ2-3, with 11 bases identical to TRBD2. Germline V gene lookup returns CDR1 MGHRA and CDR2 YSYEKL. V shed 6 bases and J 1 base; nucleotides not matched to a gene: 6. The CDR3 has 16 amino acids. CDR3 sequence reads: CASRPTGLAGTDTQYF. The CDR3 nucleotides read TGCGCCAGCAGGCCCACGGGACTAGCGGGCACAGATACGCAGTATTTT.

The chain combines TRBV19 with TRBJ2-7; TRBD1 aligns across 11 bases. The V gene's germline CDR1 is LNHDA and CDR2 SQIVND (reference sequence). With V trimmed by 6 bases and J by 2 bases, 9 bases remained unmatched. This CDR3 is 16 amino acids long. CDR3 bases: TGTGCCAGTAGCCCCTCCGGGACAGGGGGAACCTACGAGCAGTACTTC. Protein sequence: CASSPSGTGGTYEQYF.

This sequence joins TRBV7-2 and TRBJ2-7; D is possibly TRBD2 (6 bases). CDR1 and CDR2 from the germline V gene are SGHTA and FQGNSA. V lost 1 base and J lost 7, with 14 bases in between. The CDR3 runs to 14 residues. CDR3 nucleotides: TGTGCCAGCAGCTTAGATCCGGGGGTGGAGGAGCAGTACTTC. It encodes CASSLDPGVEEQYF. The full variable domain, with the rest looked up from reference TRBV7-2 and TRBJ2-7, is GAGVSQSPSNKVTEKGKDVELRCDPISGHTALYWYRQSLGQGLEFLIYFQGNSAPDKSGLPSDRFSAERTGGSVSTLTIQRTQQEDSAVYLCASSLDPGVEEQYFGPGTRLTVT.

J is TRBJ1-2 and V is TRBV29-1, with D unclear. Germline CDR1 is SQVTM and CDR2 is ANQGSEA. Deletions cut 7 bases from V and 1 base from J, with 13 bases between. The CDR3 covers 13 residues. The CDR3 sequence is CSAVTEHNYGYTF. The DNA for the CDR3 is TGCAGCGCAGTGACGGAACATAACTATGGCTACACCTTC. Drawing the rest from reference TRBV29-1 and TRBJ1-2, the complete variable domain is SAVISQKPSRDICQRGTSLTIQCQVDSQVTMMFWYRQQPGQSLTLIATANQGSEATYESGFVIDKFPISRPNLTFSTLTVSNMSPEDSSIYLCSAVTEHNYGYTFGSGTRLTVV.

V usage is TRBV6-4 and J usage is TRBJ2-3, with 9 nucleotides matching TRBD2. Trimming at V came to 10 bases and at J to 2 bases, leaving 10 bases not matched to a gene. Germline V CDR1 and CDR2: MRHNA, SNTAGT. This CDR3 region has 15 residues. CDR3 nucleotides: TGTGCCAACACCACTAGCGGGTCGTCCACAGATACGCAGTATTTT. Amino acid sequence: CANTTSGSSTDTQYF.

This chain uses TRBV6-5 with TRBJ1-1; TRBD1 is a possible D gene (5 bases). V lost 8 bases to trimming and J lost 4 bases, with 20 bases between them. The CDR3 is 15 amino acids. Germline loops: CDR1 MNHEY, CDR2 SVGAGI. The CDR3 spells CASRKNPDRSTEAFF. CDR3 coding DNA: TGTGCCAGCCGTAAAAATCCAGACAGAAGCACTGAAGCTTTCTTT.

The V gene is TRBV5-5, the J gene TRBJ1-1; D is unclear. Germline V CDR1 and CDR2: SGHKS, YYEKEE (reference sequence). The CDR3 spans 14 residues. Trimming cost V 4 bases and J 4 bases, with 14 bases left between them. The CDR3 protein is CASSLDSWGTEAFF. The CDR3 region has the DNA TGTGCCAGCAGCCTAGATTCCTGGGGCACTGAAGCTTTCTTT.

The genes are TRBV5-4 and TRBJ2-5, with 7 positions matching TRBD1. J gave up 4 bases and V 3 bases, and 3 bases lay outside the gene matches. CDR1 and CDR2 (germline): SGHNT, YYREEE (reference sequence). CDR3 size: 13 residues. The CDR3 is CASSSGQTETQYF. The CDR3 nucleotides are TGTGCCAGCAGCTCGGGACAGACAGAGACCCAGTACTTC.

V usage is TRBV2 and J usage is TRBJ2-7, with D tentatively TRBD2 (5 bases). Germline CDR1 and CDR2: SNHLY and FYNNEI. With 9 bases removed from V and 3 bases from J, the gap between germline ends came to 9 bases. CDR3 length equals 11 residues. CDR3 protein: CASTGNYEQYF. In nucleotides, the CDR3 is TGTGCCAGTACCGGGAACTACGAGCAGTACTTC.

This sequence joins TRBV7-9 and TRBJ1-6, with 9 bases aligning to TRBD1. Germline CDR1 and CDR2: SEHNR and FQNEAQ (reference sequence). The V and J ends lost 5 bases and 7 bases, in that order; junction bases with no gene match: 3. The CDR3 loop spans 14 amino acids. The CDR3 loop is CASSEQGANSPLHF. The CDR3 DNA sequence: TGTGCCAGCAGCGAACAGGGGGCGAATTCACCCCTCCACTTT.

The chain recombines TRBV4-1 with TRBJ1-2, with D possibly TRBD1 on 5 matching bases. CDR3 size: 14 residues. V was cut by 4 bases and J by 5 bases, with 14 bases left in between. The V gene's germline CDR1 is MGHRA and CDR2 YSYEKL. CDR3: CASSPTSEGYGYTF. DNA of the CDR3: TGCGCCAGCAGCCCCACTTCGGAGGGGTATGGCTACACCTTC.

J is TRBJ2-2 and V is TRBV28; D uncertain. V shed 2 bases and J shed 1 base, with 5 bases lying between them. The CDR3 extends over 14 amino acids. Germline V lookup: CDR1 MDHEN, CDR2 SYDVKM. CDR3 in DNA: TGTGCCAGCAGTTTAGATAAGAACACCGGGGAGCTGTTTTTT. It is translated as CASSLDKNTGELFF.

The chain combines TRBV10-2 with TRBJ1-1, with 7 bases fitting TRBD1. Trimming at V came to 8 bases and at J to 1 base, leaving 10 bases not matched to a gene. This CDR3 has 15 residues. The germline V gene has CDR1 WSHSY and CDR2 SAAADI. The CDR3 region is CASSREGASNTEAFF. CDR3 nucleotide sequence: TGCGCCAGCTCCCGAGAGGGGGCATCGAACACTGAAGCTTTCTTT.

This chain uses TRBV7-3 with TRBJ1-1; D uncertain. Germline-derived CDR1 and CDR2 are SGHTA and FQGTGA. This CDR3 is built from 13 residues. Trimming pared 2 bases from V and 12 bases from J, leaving 16 bases between. DNA of the CDR3: TGTGCCAGCAGCTTAGTACGGGTTGACGAGACTTTCTTT. Its translation is CASSLVRVDETFF.